The following is a T cell receptor beta chain sequence with its context. Its antigen is currently unknown. TCRalpha and TCRbeta libraries used 5'RACE with constant-segment primers and UMIs. Using its own MiXCR run on the 5' RACE reads, TCRdb lists one record per CDR3 protein. The sample yields 360,000 or so distinct CDR3 sequences, 25% to 30% seen once. The data derive from a study of T-cell memory formation after mild COVID-19. Trimming took 3 bases from V and 7 from J, leaving 16 bases between them. The germline V gene has CDR1 GTSNPN and CDR2 SVGIG (reference sequence). There are 14 residues in the CDR3. The study's findings and limits: Cross-reactive memory seemingly joined, as some responding clones were found in pre-infection memory.

The clonotype was recovered from an adult woman who had mild COVID-19 (a few samples of this study predate the infection). Cell type and time point are not known. The chain joins TRBV30 to TRBJ2-4, with D perhaps matching TRBD1 or TRBD2 (5 bases each). The material sequenced was PBMCs or a T cell subset sorted from them (not recorded which). CDR3 sequence: CAWSPWGSRNIQYF. As DNA, the CDR3 is TGTGCCTGGAGCCCTTGGGGGTCAAGGAACATTCAGTACTTC.